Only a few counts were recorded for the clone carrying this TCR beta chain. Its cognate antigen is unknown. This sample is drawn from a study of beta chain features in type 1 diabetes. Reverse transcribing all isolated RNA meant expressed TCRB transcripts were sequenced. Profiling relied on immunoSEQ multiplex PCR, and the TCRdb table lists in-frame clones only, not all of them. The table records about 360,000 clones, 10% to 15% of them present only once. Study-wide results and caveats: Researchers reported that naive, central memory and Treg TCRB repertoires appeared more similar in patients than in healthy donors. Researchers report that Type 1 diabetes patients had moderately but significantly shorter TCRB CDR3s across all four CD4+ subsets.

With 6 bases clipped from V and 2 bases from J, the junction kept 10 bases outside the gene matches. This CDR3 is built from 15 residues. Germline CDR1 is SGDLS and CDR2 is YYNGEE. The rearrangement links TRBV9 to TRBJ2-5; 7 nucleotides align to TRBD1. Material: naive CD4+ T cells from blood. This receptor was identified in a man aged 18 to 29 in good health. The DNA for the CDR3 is TGTGCCAGCACCCTTGCCCCAGGGGGTCAAGAGACCCAGTACTTC. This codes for CASTLAPGGQETQYF.